The following is a T cell receptor (beta chain) sequence with its context. The record originates from a study of PD-1 blockade in classical Hodgkin lymphoma. Every one of the patients relapsed after autologous stem cell transplantation (brentuximab vedotin exposure was variable). TCRdb keeps only in-frame clones here, not all; method: immunoSEQ multiplex PCR. This sample has roughly 150,000 clones, with nearly 80% found just once. Germline CDR1 MGHRA, CDR2 YSYEKL. The V gene lost 5 bases and the J gene lost 3 bases, with 20 bases spanning the gap. CDR3 size: 16 residues. The receptor was derived from a human donor with classical Hodgkin lymphoma. The sample in question was peripheral blood mononuclear cells (PBMCs), obtained before the second cycle of nivolumab. The V gene is TRBV4-1, the J gene TRBJ2-7, with D possibly matching TRBD1 (6 bases). The CDR3 sequence is CASSLSGRGSNYEQYF. The CDR3 coding sequence is TGCGCCAGCAGCTTGTCAGGAAGGGGGTCAAACTACGAGCAGTACTTC.